This TCR beta chain is drawn from a study of blood T cell repertoires in COVID-19. The germline gives CDR1 MGHRA, CDR2 YSYEKL. V lost 1 base, J lost 2 bases, and 8 bases stayed unmatched. This CDR3 has 16 residues. The data were produced by immunoSEQ multiplex PCR, yet TCRdb's version contains in-frame clones alone and is incomplete. The sample has tens of thousands of clones, less than 95% seen once. The chain has TRBV4-1 and TRBJ2-7, with 7 nucleotides matching TRBD1. The clonotype originates from a human donor with active COVID-19. The donor label of this sample is uncertain. The sample was peripheral blood. CDR3 region: CASSQAYGTEAYEQYF. CDR3 DNA: TGCGCCAGCAGCCAAGCTTACGGGACAGAGGCCTACGAGCAGTACTTC.